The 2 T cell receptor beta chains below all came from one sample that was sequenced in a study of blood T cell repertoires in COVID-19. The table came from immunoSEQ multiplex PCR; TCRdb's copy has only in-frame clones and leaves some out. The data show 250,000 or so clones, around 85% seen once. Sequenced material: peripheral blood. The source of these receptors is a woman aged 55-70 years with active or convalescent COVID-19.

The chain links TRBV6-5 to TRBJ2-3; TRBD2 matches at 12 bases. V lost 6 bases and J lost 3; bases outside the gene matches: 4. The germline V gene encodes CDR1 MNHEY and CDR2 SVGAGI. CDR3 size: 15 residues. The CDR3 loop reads CASRTLAGGTDTQYF. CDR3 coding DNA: TGTGCCAGCAGGACACTAGCGGGGGGTACAGATACGCAGTATTTT.

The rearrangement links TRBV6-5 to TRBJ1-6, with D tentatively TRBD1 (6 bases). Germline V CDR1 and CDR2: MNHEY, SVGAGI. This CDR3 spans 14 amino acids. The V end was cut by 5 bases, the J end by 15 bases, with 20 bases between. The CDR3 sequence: CASSSSTGPSDLHF. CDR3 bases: TGTGCCAGCAGTAGCTCGACAGGCCCAAGTGACCTCCACTTT.